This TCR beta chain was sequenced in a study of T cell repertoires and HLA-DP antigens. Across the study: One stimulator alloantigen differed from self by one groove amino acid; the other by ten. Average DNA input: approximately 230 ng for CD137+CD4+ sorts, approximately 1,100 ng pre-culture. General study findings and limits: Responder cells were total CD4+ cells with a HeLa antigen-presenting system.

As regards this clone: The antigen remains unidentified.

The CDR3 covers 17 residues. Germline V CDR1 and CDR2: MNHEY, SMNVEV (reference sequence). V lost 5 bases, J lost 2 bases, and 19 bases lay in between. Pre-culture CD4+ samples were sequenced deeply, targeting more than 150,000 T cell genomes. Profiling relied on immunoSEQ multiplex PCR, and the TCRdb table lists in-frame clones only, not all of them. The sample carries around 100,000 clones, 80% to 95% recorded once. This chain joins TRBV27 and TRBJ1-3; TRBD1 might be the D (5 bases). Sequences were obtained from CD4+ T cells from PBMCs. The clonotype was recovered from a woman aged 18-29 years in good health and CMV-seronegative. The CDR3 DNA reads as TGTGCCAGCAGTAAACAGGACGGATCTGGGGCTGGAAACACCATATATTTT. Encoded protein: CASSKQDGSGAGNTIYF.